Sequencing of this T cell receptor (beta chain) was carried out in a study of siplizumab effects on memory and regulatory T cells. Whole-study findings and limits: Memory cells seemed less diverse than naive T cells, which also seemed major contributors to the alloresponse.

The study assayed approximately 100,000 TCR templates per sample. TCRdb's table, derived via immunoSEQ multiplex PCR, lists solely in-frame clones and lacks some. Among some 110,000 clones listed, under 95% were seen once. Concerning this clone: No antigen is known for it.

V lost 6 bases and J 0 bases, leaving 14 bases between the germline ends. The CDR3 totals 15 residues. CDR1 and CDR2 (germline): KGHSH, LQKENI. The sequence was collected from a human donor in good health. The gene calls are TRBV18 and TRBJ1-2; possible D gene TRBD1, 6 bases. Sequences were obtained from CD4+ T cells sorted from blood. The CDR3 DNA reads as TGTGCCAGCTCGTCAAGGACAGAAACTAACTATGGCTACACCTTC. Protein sequence: CASSSRTETNYGYTF.